These T cell receptor beta chains were read from a single sample in a study of persistence of HIV-infected CD4 T cells. The data were produced by immunoSEQ multiplex PCR, yet TCRdb's version contains in-frame clones alone and is incomplete. The table shows about 36,000 clones, with more than 75% occurring only once. For these TCRs, the target antigens are not known. Specimen: cultured CD4+ T cells from PBMCs, collected from a patient who received antiretroviral therapy. These receptors all stem from an adult with HIV. The donor label of this sample is uncertain. Both conserved end residues are trimmed from each CDR3. The order of the fields is D gene, clone size, CDR3 length, J gene, V gene, CDR3 protein. The D gene is left open where the match is weak. The listing skips clone size in some rows; elsewhere it reads once, few, many or a size class.

d_gene: .; abundance: .; len: 11; j_gene: TRBJ2-7; v_gene: TRBV3-1/TRBV3-2; CDR3aa: ASSQRQDGEQY
d_gene: TRBD2; abundance: .; len: 13; j_gene: TRBJ2-1; v_gene: TRBV2; CDR3aa: ASRTLAGSANEQF
d_gene: .; abundance: once; len: 10; j_gene: TRBJ1-1; v_gene: TRBV7-3; CDR3aa: ASSSQRGEAF
d_gene: .; abundance: .; len: 12; j_gene: TRBJ2-3; v_gene: TRBV3-1/TRBV3-2; CDR3aa: ASSLPSTPDTQY
d_gene: TRBD2; abundance: .; len: 15; j_gene: TRBJ2-1; v_gene: TRBV2; CDR3aa: ASSEASGGGQNNEQF
d_gene: .; abundance: once; len: 13; j_gene: TRBJ1-1; v_gene: TRBV7-3; CDR3aa: ASSLTVGGDTEAF
d_gene: .; abundance: .; len: 13; j_gene: TRBJ1-6; v_gene: TRBV3-1/TRBV3-2; CDR3aa: ASSQDGGSRRLLH
d_gene: .; abundance: .; len: 11; j_gene: TRBJ1-2; v_gene: TRBV4-2; CDR3aa: ASSQDPIYGYT
d_gene: TRBD1; abundance: .; len: 14; j_gene: TRBJ1-1; v_gene: TRBV9; CDR3aa: ASSVALQGAVTEAF
d_gene: .; abundance: .; len: 10; j_gene: TRBJ2-7; v_gene: TRBV3-1/TRBV3-2; CDR3aa: ASGGARGEQY
d_gene: .; abundance: .; len: 11; j_gene: TRBJ1-2; v_gene: TRBV3-1/TRBV3-2; CDR3aa: ASSQERNRPTT
d_gene: .; abundance: .; len: 13; j_gene: TRBJ1-4; v_gene: TRBV5-1; CDR3aa: ASSLQGSENEKLF
d_gene: .; abundance: .; len: 15; j_gene: TRBJ2-7; v_gene: TRBV28; CDR3aa: ASSDPRGQGRSYEQY
d_gene: .; abundance: .; len: 13; j_gene: TRBJ1-4; v_gene: TRBV4-1; CDR3aa: ASSQRAGQNEKLF
d_gene: .; abundance: .; len: 12; j_gene: TRBJ1-4; v_gene: TRBV3-1/TRBV3-2; CDR3aa: ASSQDGGYEKLF
d_gene: TRBD1; abundance: few; len: 12; j_gene: TRBJ1-2; v_gene: TRBV5-1; CDR3aa: ASSQDRVAYGYT
d_gene: .; abundance: .; len: 13; j_gene: TRBJ2-6; v_gene: TRBV11-2; CDR3aa: ASSVSTGLVNVLT
d_gene: TRBD1; abundance: .; len: 12; j_gene: TRBJ2-3; v_gene: TRBV6-4; CDR3aa: ASSATDRSDTQY
d_gene: .; abundance: .; len: 12; j_gene: TRBJ1-5; v_gene: TRBV6-5; CDR3aa: ASSYRGGNQPQH
d_gene: .; abundance: .; len: 13; j_gene: TRBJ2-3; v_gene: TRBV10-2; CDR3aa: ASSEGGAGTDTQY
d_gene: .; abundance: few; len: 13; j_gene: TRBJ1-6; v_gene: TRBV5-5; CDR3aa: ASSLDRGWNSPLH
d_gene: TRBD1; abundance: .; len: 11; j_gene: TRBJ1-5; v_gene: TRBV29-1; CDR3aa: SVADRDPQPQH
d_gene: TRBD1; abundance: .; len: 13; j_gene: TRBJ1-4; v_gene: TRBV5-1; CDR3aa: ASSTGQGFEEKLF
d_gene: TRBD1; abundance: .; len: 15; j_gene: TRBJ1-5; v_gene: TRBV7-9; CDR3aa: ASSYTGTGYSNQPQH
d_gene: .; abundance: .; len: 13; j_gene: TRBJ2-7; v_gene: TRBV7-3; CDR3aa: ASSLNSQGGYEQY
d_gene: .; abundance: .; len: 11; j_gene: TRBJ2-7; v_gene: TRBV27; CDR3aa: ASRPGVPYEQY
d_gene: TRBD1; abundance: .; len: 9; j_gene: TRBJ1-1; v_gene: TRBV29-1; CDR3aa: SALQGAEAF
d_gene: .; abundance: .; len: 13; j_gene: TRBJ2-2; v_gene: TRBV28; CDR3aa: ASRLPLGLGGELF
d_gene: TRBD1; abundance: .; len: 12; j_gene: TRBJ2-4; v_gene: TRBV11-3; CDR3aa: ASSRGGAKNIQY
d_gene: .; abundance: .; len: 14; j_gene: TRBJ2-7; v_gene: TRBV6-5; CDR3aa: ASSYSGRISSYEQY
d_gene: .; abundance: .; len: 15; j_gene: TRBJ2-2; v_gene: TRBV7-9; CDR3aa: ASSPWGASTNTGELF
d_gene: TRBD1; abundance: .; len: 15; j_gene: TRBJ2-6; v_gene: TRBV5-4; CDR3aa: ASSRTGMGSGANVLT
d_gene: .; abundance: .; len: 9; j_gene: TRBJ1-1; v_gene: TRBV20-1; CDR3aa: SAMVNTEAF
d_gene: .; abundance: .; len: 11; j_gene: TRBJ2-5; v_gene: TRBV7-3; CDR3aa: ASSLGSQETQY
d_gene: .; abundance: once; len: 13; j_gene: TRBJ1-4; v_gene: TRBV2; CDR3aa: ASSPQVATNEKLF
d_gene: .; abundance: once; len: 11; j_gene: TRBJ1-4; v_gene: TRBV6-6; CDR3aa: ASRDPPNEKLF
d_gene: .; abundance: .; len: 12; j_gene: TRBJ2-4; v_gene: TRBV7-9; CDR3aa: ASSLAQAKNIQY
d_gene: .; abundance: once; len: 12; j_gene: TRBJ2-3; v_gene: TRBV28; CDR3aa: ASCLVGSTDTQY
d_gene: .; abundance: .; len: 12; j_gene: TRBJ2-3; v_gene: TRBV2; CDR3aa: ASTIGISTDTQY
d_gene: .; abundance: .; len: 12; j_gene: TRBJ2-7; v_gene: TRBV9; CDR3aa: ASSVSGRSYEQY
d_gene: .; abundance: .; len: 12; j_gene: TRBJ1-2; v_gene: TRBV2; CDR3aa: ASSDRQGGYGYT
d_gene: .; abundance: .; len: 12; j_gene: TRBJ1-1; v_gene: TRBV6-5; CDR3aa: ASNLGLIGTEAF
d_gene: .; abundance: .; len: 13; j_gene: TRBJ1-3; v_gene: TRBV5-8; CDR3aa: ASSFRAASGNTIY
d_gene: .; abundance: .; len: 11; j_gene: TRBJ1-2; v_gene: TRBV6-5; CDR3aa: ASSYGGNYGYT
d_gene: .; abundance: .; len: 12; j_gene: TRBJ1-1; v_gene: TRBV15; CDR3aa: ATSRKIMDTEAF